The following is a T cell receptor (beta chain) sequence with its context. Its antigen is as yet unknown. The data were obtained in a study of multiple sclerosis patients with progressive multifocal leukoencephalopathy. Germline V gives CDR1 SGDLS, CDR2 YYNGEE. Trimming cost V 0 bases and J 8 bases, with 20 bases left between them. The CDR3 consists of 16 residues. General study points: At PML onset, no shared TRBV or TRBJ gene usage was seen. Findings may reflect JC virus infection or just general immunocompromise. Clones expanded at PML were already present before and during natalizumab.

Time point meaning: before natalizumab initiation. T0 blood was collected before the first natalizumab infusion. Measured with immunoSEQ multiplex PCR; TCRdb has only the in-frame clones, and not every one. There are tens of thousands of clones in the sample; 85% to 90% occur only once, and approximately 1.1% lies in the top ten. Sequencing input: PBMCs. The rearrangement links TRBV9 to TRBJ2-5; a weak D match, TRBD1 (6 bases). The receptor's source is a human donor with multiple sclerosis. The CDR3: CASSVAFSAAGETQYF. As DNA, the CDR3 is TGTGCCAGCAGCGTAGCTTTCTCGGCGGCAGGGGAAACCCAGTACTTC.